This passage covers 7 T cell receptor beta chains from one sample sequenced in a study of spatial heterogeneity in lung cancer. Specified time point: sample taken at primary tumor resection. TCRdb processed the 5' RACE reads anew with MiXCR; each CDR3 protein has one entry. The data contain about 38,000 distinct CDR3 sequences, 7.5% to 8% of them singletons. Sequencing used PBMCs, obtained at surgery. The receptor source for this set is a male donor with early-stage non-small cell lung cancer.

This clonotype was detected ten times or more. The rearrangement uses TRBV18 and TRBJ1-1; D is unresolved. This CDR3 contains 15 residues. The V gene lost 2 bases and the J gene lost 2 bases, with 12 bases spanning the gap. Germline assignment: CDR1 KGHSH and CDR2 LQKENI. The CDR3 region is CASSPMVGDNTEAFF. DNA for the CDR3: TGTGCCAGCTCACCAATGGTTGGGGATAACACTGAAGCTTTCTTT.

The table lists this clonotype with a few counts. As DNA, the CDR3 is TGCAGTGCTAGCAGGCAGATCAATCAGCCCCAGCATTTT. Encoded protein: CSASRQINQPQHF. This sequence joins TRBV20-1 and TRBJ1-5, with D unclear. Trimming cost V 3 bases and J 3 bases, with 9 bases left between them. The CDR3 consists of 13 residues. Per the germline V gene, CDR1 is DFQATT and CDR2 is SNEGSKA (reference sequence).

This clonotype was recorded at least ten times. The chain links TRBV21-1 to TRBJ1-1; the D call of TRBD1 is as the table states it, not checked on the DNA. TRBV21-1 is deemed a pseudogene. CDR3 size: 15 residues. As DNA, the CDR3 is TGTGCCAACAAGTGGGGGGAACGGATGAACACTGAAGCTTTCTTT. It encodes CANKWGERMNTEAFF.

This clonotype was recorded at least ten times. The chain couples TRBV29-1 to TRBJ1-5; D unclear. V lost 7 bases and J lost 3, with 10 bases in between. Germline V gives CDR1 SQVTM, CDR2 ANQGSEA. The CDR3 totals 12 residues. The CDR3 nucleotides are TGCAGCGCACAGATCTTCAATCAGCCCCAGCATTTT. Residues: CSAQIFNQPQHF.

This clonotype was counted between two and nine times. The chain links TRBV7-9 to TRBJ2-5; maybe TRBD1 (5 bases). The CDR3 has 17 residues. Between the trimmed V and J ends, which lost 5 bases and 2 bases, there was a span of 21 bases. Per the germline V gene, CDR1 is SEHNR and CDR2 is FQNEAQ (reference sequence). CDR3 sequence reads: CASSTRQQGILQETQYF. CDR3 nucleotides: TGTGCCAGCAGCACCCGACAGCAGGGAATCCTACAAGAGACCCAGTACTTC.

This clonotype was detected once. A clone one base away is much larger, so this may be a read error. This sequence joins TRBV6-5 and TRBJ2-3; D might be TRBD1 (5 bases). The CDR3 is made up of 13 amino acids. Germline V gene data show CDR1 as MNHEY and CDR2 as SVGAGI. CDR3 residues: CASSYVGADTRYF. The CDR3 DNA reads as TGTGCCAGCAGTTACGTTGGGGCAGATACGCGGTATTTT.

This clonotype has ten or more counts. The CDR3, as DNA: TGTGCCACCCAGGATGGACACAGGATTAACTATGGCTACACCTTC. Translating gives CATQDGHRINYGYTF. The J gene is TRBJ1-2, the V gene TRBV24-1; maybe TRBD1 (5 bases). The germline V gene has CDR1 KGHDR and CDR2 SFDVKD. V gave up 9 bases and J gave up 1 base, with 17 bases separating them. This CDR3 is built from 15 residues.